This paragraph reports one T cell receptor (beta chain). Its specificity is unknown. At one of its ends the junction is not consistent with the germline gene, which may arise from a read error. The entry originates in a study of tumor and adjacent non-tumor tissue in lung cancer. For the study at large: Aged roughly 31 to 85 years, patients included 10 men and a handful of women with stage I to III disease. Points from the study as a whole: Compared with tumor, normal lung showed significantly lower TCR diversity.

There are 12 residues in the CDR3. Looked up from germline, CDR1 is SQVTM and CDR2 is ANQGSEA. This sample's RNA came from whole unsorted tissue. A modified ARM-PCR protocol with three rounds of nested PCR amplified TCRbeta. TCRdb passed the multiplex PCR reads through MiXCR, listing each CDR3 protein once. The data show tens of thousands of distinct CDR3 sequences, with around 64% seen just once and around 18% held by the top ten. The V call is TRBV29-1, the J call TRBJ1-2; 7 bases match TRBD1. The sequence derives from a man aged 60 to 75 with non-small cell lung cancer. What was sequenced was lung tumor tissue. CDR3 residues: CSARDSGYGYAF. Here the CDR3 DNA reads TGTAGCGCTAGGGACAGCGGCTATGGCTACGCCTTC.